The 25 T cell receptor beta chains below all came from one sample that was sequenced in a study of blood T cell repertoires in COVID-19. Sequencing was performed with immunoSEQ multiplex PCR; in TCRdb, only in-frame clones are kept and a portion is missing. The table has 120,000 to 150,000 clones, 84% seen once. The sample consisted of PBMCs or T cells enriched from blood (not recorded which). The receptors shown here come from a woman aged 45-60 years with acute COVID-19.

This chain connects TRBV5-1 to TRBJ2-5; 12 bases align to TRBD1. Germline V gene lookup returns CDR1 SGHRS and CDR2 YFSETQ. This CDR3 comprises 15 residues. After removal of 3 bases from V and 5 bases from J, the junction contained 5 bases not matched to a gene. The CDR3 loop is CASSSGTGGVETQYF. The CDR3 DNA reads TGCGCCAGCAGCTCCGGGACAGGGGGCGTGGAGACCCAGTACTTC.

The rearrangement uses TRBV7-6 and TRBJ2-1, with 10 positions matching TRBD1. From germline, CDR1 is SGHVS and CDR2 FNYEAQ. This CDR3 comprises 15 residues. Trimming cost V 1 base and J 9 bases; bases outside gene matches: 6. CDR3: CASSLGATGGGEQFF. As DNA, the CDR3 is TGTGCCAGCAGCTTAGGGGCGACAGGGGGCGGTGAGCAGTTCTTC.

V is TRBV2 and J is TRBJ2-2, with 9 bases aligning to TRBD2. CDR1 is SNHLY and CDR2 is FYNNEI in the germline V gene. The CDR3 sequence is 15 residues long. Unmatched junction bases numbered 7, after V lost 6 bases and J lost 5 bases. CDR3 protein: CASRSSGARTGELFF. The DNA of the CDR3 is TGTGCCAGCAGGTCTAGCGGGGCTAGAACCGGGGAGCTGTTTTTT.

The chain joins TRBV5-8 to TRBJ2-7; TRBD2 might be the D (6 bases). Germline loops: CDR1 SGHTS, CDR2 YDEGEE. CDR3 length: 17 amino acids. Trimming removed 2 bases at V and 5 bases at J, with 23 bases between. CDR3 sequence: CASSFFWSPRGGDEQYF. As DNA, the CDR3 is TGTGCCAGCAGCTTTTTCTGGTCCCCTCGGGGCGGGGACGAGCAGTACTTC.

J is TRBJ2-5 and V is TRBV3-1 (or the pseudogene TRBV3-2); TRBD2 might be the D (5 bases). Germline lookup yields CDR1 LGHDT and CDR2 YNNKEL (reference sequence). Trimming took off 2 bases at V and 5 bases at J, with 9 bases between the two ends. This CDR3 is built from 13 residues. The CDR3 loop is CASSQLAEETQYF. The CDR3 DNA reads TGTGCCAGCAGCCAACTAGCCGAGGAGACCCAGTACTTC.

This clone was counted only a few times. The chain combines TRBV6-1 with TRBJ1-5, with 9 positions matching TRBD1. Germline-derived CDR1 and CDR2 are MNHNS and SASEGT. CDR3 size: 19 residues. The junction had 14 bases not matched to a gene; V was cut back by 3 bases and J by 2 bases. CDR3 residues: CASSEVGQGGLRGNQPQHF. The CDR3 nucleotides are TGTGCCAGCAGTGAGGTGGGACAGGGAGGTTTACGTGGCAATCAGCCCCAGCATTTT.

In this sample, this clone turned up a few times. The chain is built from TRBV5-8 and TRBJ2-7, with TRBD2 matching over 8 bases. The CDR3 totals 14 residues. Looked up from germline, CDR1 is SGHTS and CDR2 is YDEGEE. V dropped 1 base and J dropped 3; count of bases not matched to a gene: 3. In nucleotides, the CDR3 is TGTGCCAGCAGCTTGAAAGCGGGAGACTACGAGCAGTACTTC. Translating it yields CASSLKAGDYEQYF.

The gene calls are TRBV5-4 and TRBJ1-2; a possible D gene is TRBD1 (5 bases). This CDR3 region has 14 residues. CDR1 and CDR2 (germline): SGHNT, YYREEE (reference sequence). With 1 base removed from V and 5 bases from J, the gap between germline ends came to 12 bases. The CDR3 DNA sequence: TGTGCCAGCAGCTTGCAGGGATCGGAATATGGCTACACCTTC. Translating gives CASSLQGSEYGYTF.

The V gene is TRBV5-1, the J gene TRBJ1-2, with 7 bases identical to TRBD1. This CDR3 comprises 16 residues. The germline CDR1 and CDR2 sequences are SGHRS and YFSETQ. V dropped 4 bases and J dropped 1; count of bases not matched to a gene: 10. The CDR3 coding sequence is TGCGCCAGCAGCCTGGGGGACAGAGCGATTAACTATGGCTACACCTTC. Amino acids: CASSLGDRAINYGYTF.

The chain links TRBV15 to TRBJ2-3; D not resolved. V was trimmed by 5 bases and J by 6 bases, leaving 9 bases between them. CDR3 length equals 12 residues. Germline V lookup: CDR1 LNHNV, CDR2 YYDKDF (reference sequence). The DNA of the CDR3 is TGTGCCACCAGCCCTTCCGTGGATACGCAGTATTTT. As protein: CATSPSVDTQYF.

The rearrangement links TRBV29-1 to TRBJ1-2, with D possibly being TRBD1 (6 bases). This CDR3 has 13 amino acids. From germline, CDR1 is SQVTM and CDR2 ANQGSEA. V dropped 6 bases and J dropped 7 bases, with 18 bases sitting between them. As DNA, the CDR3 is TGCAGCGTGAGAACGGACAGCCTGCTTGGCTACACCTTC. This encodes CSVRTDSLLGYTF.

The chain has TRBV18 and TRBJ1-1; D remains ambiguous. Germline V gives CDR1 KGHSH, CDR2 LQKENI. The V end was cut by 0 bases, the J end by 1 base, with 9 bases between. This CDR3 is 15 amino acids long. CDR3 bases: TGTGCCAGCTCACCACCGAAGAGCAAGAACACTGAAGCTTTCTTT. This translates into CASSPPKSKNTEAFF.

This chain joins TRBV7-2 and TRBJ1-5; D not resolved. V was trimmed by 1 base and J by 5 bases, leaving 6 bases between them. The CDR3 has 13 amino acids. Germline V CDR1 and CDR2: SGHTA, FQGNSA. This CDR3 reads CASSLGRDQPQHF. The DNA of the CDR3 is TGTGCCAGCAGCTTAGGACGGGATCAGCCCCAGCATTTT.

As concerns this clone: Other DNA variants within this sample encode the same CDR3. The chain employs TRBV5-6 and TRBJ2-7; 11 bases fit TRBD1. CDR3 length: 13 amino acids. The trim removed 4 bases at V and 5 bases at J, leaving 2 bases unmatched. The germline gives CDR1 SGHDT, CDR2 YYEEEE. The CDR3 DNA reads TGTGCCAGCAGCGGGGGACAGGGGGACGAGCAGTACTTC. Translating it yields CASSGGQGDEQYF.

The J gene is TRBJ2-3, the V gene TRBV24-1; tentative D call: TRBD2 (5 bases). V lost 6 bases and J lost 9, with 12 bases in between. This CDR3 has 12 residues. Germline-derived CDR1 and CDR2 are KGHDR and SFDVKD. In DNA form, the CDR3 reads TGTGCCACCAGTCCCAGGTCGGGGACGCAGTATTTT. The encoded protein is CATSPRSGTQYF.

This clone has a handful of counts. CDR3 loop: CASSPGGAINEQYF. The CDR3 region has the DNA TGTGCCAGCAGCCCCGGGGGGGCGATCAACGAGCAGTACTTC. This rearrangement joins TRBV7-3 to TRBJ2-7; 8 bases agree with TRBD2. The length of the CDR3 is 14 residues. Germline values: CDR1 SGHTA, CDR2 FQGTGA. Trimming at V came to 5 bases and at J to 5 bases, leaving 8 bases not matched to a gene.

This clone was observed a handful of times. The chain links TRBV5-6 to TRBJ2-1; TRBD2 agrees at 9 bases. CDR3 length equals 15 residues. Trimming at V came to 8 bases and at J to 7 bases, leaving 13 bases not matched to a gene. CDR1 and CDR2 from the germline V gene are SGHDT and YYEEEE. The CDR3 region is CASLLSASGMNEQFF. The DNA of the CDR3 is TGTGCCAGTCTCCTCTCGGCTAGCGGGATGAATGAGCAGTTCTTC.

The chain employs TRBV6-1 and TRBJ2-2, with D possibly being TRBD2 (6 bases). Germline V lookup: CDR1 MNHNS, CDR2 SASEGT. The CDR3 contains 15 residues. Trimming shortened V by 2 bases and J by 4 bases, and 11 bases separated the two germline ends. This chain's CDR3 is CASSEQEGLTGELFF. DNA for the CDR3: TGTGCCAGCAGTGAACAAGAGGGACTCACCGGGGAGCTGTTTTTT.

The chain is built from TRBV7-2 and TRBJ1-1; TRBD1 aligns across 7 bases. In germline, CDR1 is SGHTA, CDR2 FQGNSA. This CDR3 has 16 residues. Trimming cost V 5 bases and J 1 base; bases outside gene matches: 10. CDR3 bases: TGTGCCAGCAGCCTAGGAATAACAGGGGCGAACACTGAAGCTTTCTTT. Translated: CASSLGITGANTEAFF.

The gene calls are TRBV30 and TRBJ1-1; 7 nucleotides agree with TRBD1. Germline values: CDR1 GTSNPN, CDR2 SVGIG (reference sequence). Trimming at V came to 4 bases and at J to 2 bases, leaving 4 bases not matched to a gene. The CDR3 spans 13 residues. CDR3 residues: CAWTAGGNTEAFF. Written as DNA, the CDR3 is TGTGCCTGGACGGCAGGGGGTAACACTGAAGCTTTCTTT.

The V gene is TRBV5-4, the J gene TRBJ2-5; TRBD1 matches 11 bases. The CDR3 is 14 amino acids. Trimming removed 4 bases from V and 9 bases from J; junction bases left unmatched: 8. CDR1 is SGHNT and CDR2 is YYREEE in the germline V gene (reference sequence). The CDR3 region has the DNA TGTGCCAGCAGCCCTTCCGGGACAGGGGGACCCCAGTACTTC. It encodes CASSPSGTGGPQYF.

The CDR3 DNA sequence: TGTGCCAGCAGCCAAGACAGGGTTTCTGGAAACACCATATATTTT. Its translation is CASSQDRVSGNTIYF. This chain links TRBV3-1 (or the pseudogene TRBV3-2) with TRBJ1-3, with a tentative D call TRBD1 (5 bases). Per the germline V gene, CDR1 is LGHDT and CDR2 is YNNKEL (reference sequence). The length of the CDR3 is 15 residues. The ends were cut back, 0 bases at V and 1 base at J, with 7 bases in the middle.

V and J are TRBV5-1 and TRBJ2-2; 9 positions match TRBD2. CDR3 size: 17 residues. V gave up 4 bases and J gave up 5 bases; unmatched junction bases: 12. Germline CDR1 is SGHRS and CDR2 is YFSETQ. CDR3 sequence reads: CASSLNVAGAGTGELFF. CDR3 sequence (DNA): TGCGCCAGCAGCCTAAATGTAGCGGGAGCTGGGACCGGGGAGCTGTTTTTT.

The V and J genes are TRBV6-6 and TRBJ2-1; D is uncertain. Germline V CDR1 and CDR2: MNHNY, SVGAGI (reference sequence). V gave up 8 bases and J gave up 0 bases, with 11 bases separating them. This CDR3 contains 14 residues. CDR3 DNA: TGTGCCAGCGCGGCGGCCCGCTCCTACAATGAGCAGTTCTTC. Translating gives CASAAARSYNEQFF.

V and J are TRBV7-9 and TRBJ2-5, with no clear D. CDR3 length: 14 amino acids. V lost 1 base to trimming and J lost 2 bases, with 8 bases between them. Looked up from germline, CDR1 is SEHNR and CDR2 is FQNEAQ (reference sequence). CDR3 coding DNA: TGTGCCAGCAGCTTAGGCCAACAGCAAGAGACCCAGTACTTC. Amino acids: CASSLGQQQETQYF.